Listed below are T cell receptor beta chains from one sample, sequenced in a study of cytomegalovirus exposure and HLA in healthy donors. The protocol was immunoSEQ multiplex PCR, while the TCRdb copy is restricted to in-frame clones and leaves out a portion. The top ten clones hold over 10% of a sample with tens of thousands of clones, roughly 84% of them seen once. Specimen: PBMCs. The receptor set was obtained from a young woman in good health and CMV-seropositive. Both conserved end residues are part of each CDR3. D genes are given only for firm matches. The size of a clone is reported for some rows only, either as once, few or many, or as a class for expanded clones.

CDR3 protein: CASSLGQGAYEQYF
CDR3 DNA: TGCGCCAGCAGCTTAGGACAGGGGGCCTACGAGCAGTACTTC
V gene: TRBV5-1
clone size: NA
J gene: TRBJ2-7
D gene: TRBD1

CDR3 protein: CASSDGQRTAGAGEQYF
CDR3 DNA: TGCGCCAGCAGCGACGGACAACGAACCGCGGGGGCGGGGGAGCAGTACTTC
V gene: TRBV5-1
clone size: NA
J gene: TRBJ2-7
D gene: NA

CDR3 protein: CASSQDQGTYEQYF
CDR3 DNA: TGCGCCAGCAGCCAAGATCAGGGGACCTACGAGCAGTACTTC
V gene: TRBV4-3
clone size: NA
J gene: TRBJ2-7
D gene: NA

CDR3 protein: CASSIHRAGGYTF
CDR3 DNA: TGTGCCAGTAGTATCCACAGGGCTGGCGGCTACACCTTC
V gene: TRBV19
clone size: NA
J gene: TRBJ1-2
D gene: NA

CDR3 protein: CARGGGAEAFF
CDR3 DNA: TGTGCCAGAGGGGGGGGAGCTGAAGCTTTCTTT
V gene: TRBV2
clone size: NA
J gene: TRBJ1-1
D gene: NA

CDR3 protein: CASSWGQGGSEQYF
CDR3 DNA: TGTGCCAGCAGTTGGGGACAGGGAGGAAGCGAGCAGTACTTC
V gene: TRBV27
clone size: NA
J gene: TRBJ2-7
D gene: TRBD1

CDR3 protein: CALSGLFRVGRADTEAFF
CDR3 DNA: TGTGCCCTGAGTGGTCTATTTAGGGTTGGGAGGGCGGATACTGAAGCTTTCTTT
V gene: TRBV19
clone size: NA
J gene: TRBJ1-1
D gene: NA

CDR3 protein: CASSEGLQETQYF
CDR3 DNA: TGTGCCAGCAGCGAGGGACTCCAAGAGACCCAGTACTTC
V gene: TRBV9
clone size: NA
J gene: TRBJ2-5
D gene: NA

CDR3 protein: CATSQDRRSGNTIYF
CDR3 DNA: TGTGCCACCTCCCAGGACAGACGCTCTGGAAACACCATATATTTT
V gene: TRBV2
clone size: NA
J gene: TRBJ1-3
D gene: NA

CDR3 protein: CASSLTPASDEQFF
CDR3 DNA: TGTGCCAGCAGTTTAACTCCAGCTAGCGATGAGCAGTTCTTC
V gene: TRBV27
clone size: NA
J gene: TRBJ2-1
D gene: NA

CDR3 protein: CASSEGQSRGEQFF
CDR3 DNA: TGTGCCAGCAGCGAGGGCCAATCGCGGGGTGAGCAGTTCTTC
V gene: TRBV7-7
clone size: NA
J gene: TRBJ2-1
D gene: NA

CDR3 protein: CASSPTGTGEEKLFF
CDR3 DNA: TGTGCCAGCAGCCCAACCGGGACAGGGGAAGAAAAACTGTTTTTT
V gene: TRBV5-5
clone size: NA
J gene: TRBJ1-4
D gene: TRBD1

CDR3 protein: CAIARDNSADYGYTF
CDR3 DNA: TGTGCCATAGCGAGGGACAATTCAGCGGACTATGGCTACACCTTC
V gene: TRBV19
clone size: NA
J gene: TRBJ1-2
D gene: NA

CDR3 protein: CASNRGSYEQYF
CDR3 DNA: TGTGCCAGCAACAGGGGCTCCTACGAGCAGTACTTC
V gene: TRBV28
clone size: NA
J gene: TRBJ2-7
D gene: TRBD1

CDR3 protein: CASSVGGGVNYGYTF
CDR3 DNA: TGTGCCAGCAGCGTGGGAGGGGGTGTCAACTATGGCTACACCTTC
V gene: TRBV5-4
clone size: NA
J gene: TRBJ1-2
D gene: NA

CDR3 protein: CASSQHTGNYGYTF
CDR3 DNA: TGCGCCAGCAGTCAACACACAGGGAACTATGGCTACACCTTC
V gene: TRBV23-1
clone size: NA
J gene: TRBJ1-2
D gene: NA

CDR3 protein: CASSENLTGPRNGYTF
CDR3 DNA: TGTGCCAGCAGTGAAAACCTGACAGGCCCGAGAAATGGCTACACCTTC
V gene: TRBV6-1
clone size: NA
J gene: TRBJ1-2
D gene: NA

CDR3 protein: CASTLIATGGSNSPLHF
CDR3 DNA: TGTGCCAGCACTCTGATTGCGACTGGGGGCTCTAATTCACCCCTCCACTTT
V gene: TRBV2
clone size: NA
J gene: TRBJ1-6
D gene: NA

CDR3 protein: CASSVSWTDF
CDR3 DNA: TGTGCCAGCAGTGTTTCGTGGACAGACTTC
V gene: TRBV2
clone size: NA
J gene: TRBJ1-2
D gene: NA

CDR3 protein: CASSLYGQGDYEQYF
CDR3 DNA: TGTGCCAGCAGCTTATACGGACAGGGCGACTACGAGCAGTACTTC
V gene: TRBV7-2
clone size: once
J gene: TRBJ2-7
D gene: TRBD1

CDR3 protein: CASSQEMGDSYNSPLHF
CDR3 DNA: TGTGCCAGCAGCCAAGAAATGGGAGACTCCTATAATTCACCCCTCCACTTT
V gene: TRBV4-2
clone size: NA
J gene: TRBJ1-6
D gene: NA

CDR3 protein: CAISDPFSGGSNEQFF
CDR3 DNA: TGTGCCATCAGTGACCCGTTTAGCGGGGGAAGCAATGAGCAGTTCTTC
V gene: TRBV10-3
clone size: NA
J gene: TRBJ2-1
D gene: TRBD2

CDR3 protein: CASSKGLAGGRETQYF
CDR3 DNA: TGTGCCAGCAGCAAGGGACTAGCGGGGGGGCGAGAGACCCAGTACTTC
V gene: TRBV7-7
clone size: NA
J gene: TRBJ2-5
D gene: TRBD2

CDR3 protein: CASSNGRTTNQPQHF
CDR3 DNA: TGTGCCAGCAGCAATGGACGGACTACCAATCAGCCCCAGCATTTT
V gene: TRBV5-8
clone size: NA
J gene: TRBJ1-5
D gene: NA

CDR3 protein: CAWRGGAGNTIYF
CDR3 DNA: TGTGCCTGGAGGGGGGGAGCTGGAAACACCATATATTTT
V gene: TRBV30
clone size: once
J gene: TRBJ1-3
D gene: NA

CDR3 protein: CASSLGAYEQYF
CDR3 DNA: TGTGCCAGCAGCTTAGGGGCATACGAGCAGTACTTC
V gene: TRBV7-9
clone size: NA
J gene: TRBJ2-7
D gene: NA